These 20 T cell receptor beta chains came from one sample sequenced in a study of human T cells and chemical hapten exposure. Time point defined: pre-sensitization, week 0. The treatment here: therapeutic diphenylcyclopropenone sensitization with weekly scalp DPC. TCRdb passed the RACE reads through MiXCR, listing each CDR3 protein once. In the table there are around 60,000 distinct CDR3 sequences, 5.5% to 7.5% of which are singletons. The starting material was whole blood, obtained in connection with sensitization to the hapten diphenylcyclopropenone (DPC). Receptors originate from a woman under 40 with alopecia areata. Some clones in this sample may be carry-over from other donors' samples.

At least ten counts were recorded for this clonotype. The chain combines TRBV5-1 with TRBJ2-2; D ambiguous. The CDR3 has 16 residues. V lost 3 bases and J lost 3, with 15 bases in between. The V gene's germline CDR1 is SGHRS and CDR2 YFSETQ. The CDR3 sequence is CASSSTDSLDTGELFF. CDR3 DNA: TGCGCCAGCAGCTCCACGGATAGCTTAGACACCGGGGAGCTGTTTTTT.

Many counts were recorded for this clonotype. V and J are TRBV7-3 and TRBJ2-3; possibly TRBD1 for D (6 bases). Trimming left V 0 bases short and J 6 bases short, with 10 bases between. Germline lookup yields CDR1 SGHTA and CDR2 FQGTGA. This CDR3 has 14 amino acids. CDR3 DNA: TGTGCCAGCAGCTTAACGGTGGGGGCGGATACGCAGTATTTT. Protein: CASSLTVGADTQYF.

This clonotype was observed many times. V usage is TRBV29-1 and J usage is TRBJ1-2; 12 nucleotides match TRBD1. This CDR3 has 14 residues. The ends lost 4 bases at V and 5 bases at J; junction bases unmatched: 5. Germline CDR1 SQVTM, CDR2 ANQGSEA. This CDR3 reads CSVAGQGASYGYTF. CDR3 bases: TGCAGCGTTGCGGGACAGGGGGCGAGTTATGGCTACACCTTC.

This clonotype was counted many times. The rearrangement links TRBV27 to TRBJ1-5, with D perhaps TRBD1 (5 bases). There are 18 residues in the CDR3. The germline CDR1 and CDR2 sequences are MNHEY and SMNVEV (reference sequence). V dropped 2 bases and J dropped 0 bases, with 17 bases sitting between them. This CDR3 reads CASSLIPPGRYSNQPQHF. CDR3 DNA sequence: TGTGCCAGCAGTTTAATCCCACCAGGGCGGTATAGCAATCAGCCCCAGCATTTT.

Ten or more counts support this clonotype. The V and J genes are TRBV5-1 and TRBJ2-3; 8 bases agree with TRBD2. Germline values: CDR1 SGHRS, CDR2 YFSETQ. The CDR3 has 18 residues. Trimming at V came to 4 bases and at J to 6 bases, leaving 19 bases not matched to a gene. CDR3 sequence reads: CASSPPLGGGHSGDTQYF. The CDR3 nucleotides read TGCGCCAGCAGCCCGCCCCTCGGCGGGGGGCATTCGGGCGATACGCAGTATTTT.

This clonotype was counted at least ten times. The rearrangement links TRBV3-1 to TRBJ1-2; perhaps TRBD1 as D (6 bases). The CDR3 extends over 12 amino acids. CDR1 is LGHDT, CDR2 YNNKEL, per germline (reference sequence). Trimming took 6 bases from V and 6 from J, leaving 11 bases between them. The CDR3, as DNA: TGTGCCAGCAGAATTCCAGGGGATGGCTACACCTTC. It encodes CASRIPGDGYTF.

This clonotype was counted at least ten times. The chain joins TRBV20-1 to TRBJ2-3; tentatively, D is TRBD1 (6 bases). This CDR3 region has 14 residues. V lost 5 bases and J 4 bases, leaving 16 bases between the germline ends. Germline CDR1 reads DFQATT; CDR2 reads SNEGSKA (reference sequence). The CDR3 DNA follows: TGCAGTGCTTTCCAGGGGAGTGGGGCAGATACGCAGTATTTT. This encodes CSAFQGSGADTQYF.

In its sample, this clonotype was seen many times. This chain links TRBV7-9 with TRBJ1-3, with no clear D. Germline assignment: CDR1 SEHNR and CDR2 FQNEAQ (reference sequence). Trimming took 5 bases from V and 4 from J, leaving 12 bases between them. The CDR3 runs 14 residues. Here the CDR3 DNA reads TGTGCCAGCAGCCCTGGACTCGACGGAAACACCATATATTTT. Protein sequence: CASSPGLDGNTIYF. The full variable domain, its missing parts supplied by reference TRBV7-9 and TRBJ1-3, is DTGVSQNPRHKITKRGQNVTFRCDPISEHNRLYWYRQTLGQGPEFLTYFQNEAQLEKSRLLSDRFSAERPKGSFSTLEIQRTEQGDSAMYLCASSPGLDGNTIYFGEGSWLTVV.

This clonotype was seen many times. The chain joins TRBV4-2 to TRBJ2-7, with 8 bases identical to TRBD1. Germline V gene lookup returns CDR1 LGHNA and CDR2 YNFKEQ. V was pared by 4 bases and J by 2 bases, with 13 bases of the junction left unmatched. The CDR3 consists of 17 residues. DNA of the CDR3: TGTGCCAGCAGCCTCCCTTCTTTCGGGACAGGAACCTACGAGCAGTACTTC. This translates into CASSLPSFGTGTYEQYF.

At least ten counts were recorded for this clonotype. The rearrangement uses TRBV29-1 and TRBJ1-1, with D hard to call. CDR3 size: 13 residues. Per germline, CDR1 SQVTM and CDR2 ANQGSEA. V shed 3 bases and J shed 1 base, with 9 bases lying between them. The CDR3 DNA is TGCAGCGTTGACGGCGACGGGAACACTGAAGCTTTCTTT. It translates to CSVDGDGNTEAFF.

Ten or more counts support this clonotype. The chain joins TRBV6-1 to TRBJ2-5; 12 positions match TRBD2. J gave up 4 bases and V 2 bases, and 11 bases lay outside the gene matches. Germline V lookup: CDR1 MNHNS, CDR2 SASEGT. The CDR3 is 18 residues long. Written as DNA, the CDR3 is TGTGCCAGCAGTGAAATGGCTAGCGGGGGGGCCGTCCGAGAGACCCAGTACTTC. Translating gives CASSEMASGGAVRETQYF.

To note about this clonotype: A much larger clone differs from this one at a single base, so this may be a read error. The chain has TRBV30 and TRBJ2-7; D ambiguous. The CDR3 is 11 amino acids. Germline lookup yields CDR1 GTSNPN and CDR2 SVGIG (reference sequence). The chain's CDR3 is CAWEVGYEQNF. DNA of the CDR3: TGTGCCTGGGAAGTAGGCTACGAGCAGAACTTC.

This clonotype was seen a few times. The V gene is TRBV7-2, the J gene TRBJ2-3; TRBD1 matches at 10 bases. V shed 2 bases and J 5 bases; nucleotides not matched to a gene: 7. CDR1 SGHTA and CDR2 FQGNSA come from the germline V gene. The CDR3 has 16 residues. For the CDR3, the DNA is TGTGCCAGCAGCTTAAGGCGACAGGGGGCGGGAGATACGCAGTATTTT. Encoded protein: CASSLRRQGAGDTQYF.

This clonotype was seen ten or more times. The chain's CDR3 is CASSTTQGALYNEQFF. The DNA of the CDR3 is TGCGCCAGCAGCACCACACAGGGGGCATTATACAATGAGCAGTTCTTC. The V gene is TRBV5-1, the J gene TRBJ2-1; 9 bases map to TRBD1. Unmatched junction bases numbered 9, after V lost 4 bases and J lost 4 bases. CDR1 and CDR2 from the germline V gene are SGHRS and YFSETQ. The CDR3 has 16 residues.

The V gene is TRBV7-6, the J gene TRBJ1-1, with a tentative D call TRBD1 (5 bases). CDR1 and CDR2 from the germline V gene are SGHVS and FNYEAQ. V gave up 2 bases and J gave up 4 bases, with 17 bases separating them. CDR3 length: 16 amino acids. CDR3 bases: TGTGCCAGCAGCTTAAGCAGCGATCAGGGCAGCACTGAAGCTTTCTTT. Amino acid sequence: CASSLSSDQGSTEAFF.

Notes on this clonotype: A single base separates this from a much larger clone, so it may be a read error. V is TRBV20-1 and J is TRBJ2-3, with D maybe TRBD2 (5 bases). Germline CDR1 and CDR2: DFQATT and SNEGSKA (reference sequence). The CDR3 is 11 residues long. V was pared by 3 bases and J by 6 bases, with 7 bases between. The CDR3: CSASRGDTQYF. The CDR3 bases are TGCAGTGCTAGTCGCGGGGATACGCAGTATTTT.

This clonotype was observed many times. The chain couples TRBV5-6 to TRBJ1-2; 8 nucleotides align to TRBD1. Germline V gene data show CDR1 as SGHDT and CDR2 as YYEEEE. The V segment lost 2 bases and the J segment 1 base; nucleotides outside the gene matches: 4. The CDR3 is 15 amino acids. The CDR3 DNA reads TGTGCCAGCAGCTTCCGGGACAGGATTAACTATGGCTACACCTTC. Translated, it gives CASSFRDRINYGYTF.

Many counts were recorded for this clonotype. CDR3 nucleotides: TGCAGTGCTAGTCAAGGAAACACCATATATTTT. Translation: CSASQGNTIYF. The chain is built from TRBV20-1 and TRBJ1-3; D is unclear. The germline CDR1 and CDR2 sequences are DFQATT and SNEGSKA (reference sequence). With 3 bases removed from V and 4 bases from J, the gap between germline ends came to 4 bases. The CDR3 covers 11 residues.

This clonotype was seen at least ten times. The V call is TRBV5-4, the J call TRBJ1-1; 11 nucleotides match TRBD1. CDR1 and CDR2 (germline): SGHNT, YYREEE (reference sequence). The CDR3 runs 14 residues. V lost 4 bases, J lost 5 bases, and 4 bases stayed unmatched. For the CDR3, the DNA is TGTGCCAGCAGCGCGGGACAGGGGGTAACTGAAGCTTTCTTT. This sequence encodes CASSAGQGVTEAFF.

The chain is built from TRBV19 and TRBJ1-4; D is undetermined. The V gene lost 2 bases and the J gene lost 11 bases, with 15 bases spanning the gap. The CDR3 sequence is 14 residues long. The germline V gene encodes CDR1 LNHDA and CDR2 SQIVND (reference sequence). CDR3 protein: CASSISVTEEKLFF. In DNA form, the CDR3 reads TGTGCCAGTAGTATAAGCGTTACGGAGGAGAAACTGTTTTTT.